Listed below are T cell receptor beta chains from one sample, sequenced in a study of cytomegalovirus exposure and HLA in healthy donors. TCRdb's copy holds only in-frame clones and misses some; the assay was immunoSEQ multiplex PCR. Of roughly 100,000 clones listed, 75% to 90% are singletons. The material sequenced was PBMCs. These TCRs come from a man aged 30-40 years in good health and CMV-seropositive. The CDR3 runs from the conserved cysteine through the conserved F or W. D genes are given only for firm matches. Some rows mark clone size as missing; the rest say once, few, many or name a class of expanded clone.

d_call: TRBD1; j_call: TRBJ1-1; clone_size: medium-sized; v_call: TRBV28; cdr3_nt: TGTGCCAGCAAACAGGGGCACACTGAAGCTTTCTTT; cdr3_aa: CASKQGHTEAFF
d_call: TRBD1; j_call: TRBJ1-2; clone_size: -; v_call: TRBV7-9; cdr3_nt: TGTGCCAGCAGCCCCTCCCTTTCGGGACAGGGGTATGGCTACACCTTC; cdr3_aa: CASSPSLSGQGYGYTF
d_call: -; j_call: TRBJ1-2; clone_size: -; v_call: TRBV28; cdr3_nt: TGTGCCAGCAGTTTTGAGTACTATGGCTACACCTTC; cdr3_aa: CASSFEYYGYTF
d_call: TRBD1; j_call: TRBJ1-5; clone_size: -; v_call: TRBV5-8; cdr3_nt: TGTGCCAGCAGCTGGGCGGGACAGGGGCGGGAGCCCCAGCATTTT; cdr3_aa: CASSWAGQGREPQHF
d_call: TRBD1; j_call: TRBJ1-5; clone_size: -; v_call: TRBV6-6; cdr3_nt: TGTGCCAGCAGTTTTCAACAGGGGGCGGGCAATCAGCCCCAGCATTTT; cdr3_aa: CASSFQQGAGNQPQHF
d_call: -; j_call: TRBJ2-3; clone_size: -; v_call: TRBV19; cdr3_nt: TGTGCCAGTAGTGGGTCTAGTTTTGATACGCAGTATTTT; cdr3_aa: CASSGSSFDTQYF
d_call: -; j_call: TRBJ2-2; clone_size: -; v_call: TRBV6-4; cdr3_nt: TGTGCCAGCAGTGAAGGACATAACACCGGGGAGCTGTTTTTT; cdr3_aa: CASSEGHNTGELFF
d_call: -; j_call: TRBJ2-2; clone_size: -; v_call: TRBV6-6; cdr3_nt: TGTGCCAGCAGTTACGACGGAGCGAACACCGGGGAGCTGTTTTTT; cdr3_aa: CASSYDGANTGELFF
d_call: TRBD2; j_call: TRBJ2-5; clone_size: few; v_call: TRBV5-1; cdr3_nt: TGCGCCAGCAGCCGACTAGCGGGGGCTGAAGAGACCCAGTACTTC; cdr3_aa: CASSRLAGAEETQYF
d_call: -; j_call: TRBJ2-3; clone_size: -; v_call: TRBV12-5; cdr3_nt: TGTGCTAGTGGTTTTTGGACTTTGAGCACAGATACGCAGTATTTT; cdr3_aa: CASGFWTLSTDTQYF
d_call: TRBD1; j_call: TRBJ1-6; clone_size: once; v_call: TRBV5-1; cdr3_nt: TGCGCCAGCAGCCGGGGACAGTGGGATGGTTCCTATAATTCACCCCTCCACTTT; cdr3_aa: CASSRGQWDGSYNSPLHF
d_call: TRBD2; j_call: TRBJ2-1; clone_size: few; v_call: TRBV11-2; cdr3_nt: TGTGCCAGCAGAACAGCTGGCGGGGGGTTGGGTGAGCAGTTCTTC; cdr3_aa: CASRTAGGGLGEQFF
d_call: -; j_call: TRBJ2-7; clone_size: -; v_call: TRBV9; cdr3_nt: TGTGCCAGCAGCGACAGCATTGGCCCCTACGAGCAGTACTTC; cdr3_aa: CASSDSIGPYEQYF
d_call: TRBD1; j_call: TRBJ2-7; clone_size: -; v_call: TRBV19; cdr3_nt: TGTGCCAGTAGTACAGGGGGCTATACTGGCGAGCAGTACTTC; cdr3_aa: CASSTGGYTGEQYF
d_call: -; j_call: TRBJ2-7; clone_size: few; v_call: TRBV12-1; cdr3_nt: TGTGCCAGCAGCTTTTGGGCCTACTCCTACGAGCAGTACTTC; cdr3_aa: CASSFWAYSYEQYF
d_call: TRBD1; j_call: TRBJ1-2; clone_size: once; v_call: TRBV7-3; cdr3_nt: TGTGCCAGCAGCACCCCGACAGGGGGGGATGGCTACACCTTC; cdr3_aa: CASSTPTGGDGYTF
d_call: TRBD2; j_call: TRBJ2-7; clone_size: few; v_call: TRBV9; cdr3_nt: TGTGCCAGCAGCACTAGCGGGGGGGCCCTCGAGCAGTACTTC; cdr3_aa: CASSTSGGALEQYF
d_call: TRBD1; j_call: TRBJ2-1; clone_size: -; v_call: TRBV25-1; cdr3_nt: TGTGCCAGCAGTGAATATACCCTGACAGGGAACAATGAGCAGTTCTTC; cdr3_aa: CASSEYTLTGNNEQFF
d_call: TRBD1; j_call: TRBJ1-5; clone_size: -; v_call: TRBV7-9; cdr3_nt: TGTGCCAGCAGTAGGGACAGGAATCAGCCCCAGCATTTT; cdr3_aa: CASSRDRNQPQHF
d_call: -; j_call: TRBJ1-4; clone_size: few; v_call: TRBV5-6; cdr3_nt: TGTGCCAGCAGCTTGTGGGGGGATAATGAAAAACTGTTTTTT; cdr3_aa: CASSLWGDNEKLFF
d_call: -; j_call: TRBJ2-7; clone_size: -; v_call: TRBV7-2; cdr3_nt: TGTGCCAGCAGAACGGGGTGGGGAAGCTCCTACGAGCAGTACTTC; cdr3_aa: CASRTGWGSSYEQYF
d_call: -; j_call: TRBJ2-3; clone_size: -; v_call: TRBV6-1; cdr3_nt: TGTGCCAGCAGTGGGGGAGGTGACACAGATACGCAGTATTTT; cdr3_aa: CASSGGGDTDTQYF
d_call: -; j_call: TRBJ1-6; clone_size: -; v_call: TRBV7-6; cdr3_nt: TGTGCCAGCAGCTTAGCGGGCGGGAAGGATTCACCCCTCCACTTT; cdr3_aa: CASSLAGGKDSPLHF
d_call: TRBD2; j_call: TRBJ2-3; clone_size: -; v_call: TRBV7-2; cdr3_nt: TGTGCCAGTTTGGAAATTAGCGGGGGAGTCCCAGATACGCAGTATTTT; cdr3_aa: CASLEISGGVPDTQYF
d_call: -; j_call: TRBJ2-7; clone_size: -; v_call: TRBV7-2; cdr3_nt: TGTGCCAGCAGCTTAGAAACCCTACCCAGGGGCGAGCAGTACTTC; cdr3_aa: CASSLETLPRGEQYF
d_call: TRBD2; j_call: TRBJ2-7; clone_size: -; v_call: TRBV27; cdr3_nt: TGTGCCAGCAGTACGGGGGGTAGTTACGAGCAGTACTTC; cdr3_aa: CASSTGGSYEQYF